The text below deals with one TCR beta chain. Germline lookup yields CDR1 SGHTA and CDR2 FQGNSA. The CDR3 length is 16 residues. Trimming at V came to 6 bases and at J to 4 bases, leaving 12 bases not matched to a gene. These data belong to a study of blood T cell repertoires in COVID-19. On the study more broadly: Sites across the United States, Italy and Spain contributed samples from acute and convalescent COVID-19.

Assay: immunoSEQ multiplex PCR; the TCRdb copy retains only in-frame clones and omits some. In the table there are about 180,000 clones, about four fifths of which are singletons. V is TRBV7-2 and J is TRBJ2-1; 7 nucleotides match TRBD2. The sequenced material came from peripheral blood. The source is a woman in her sixties or seventies with COVID-19, enrolled during active disease. CDR3 in DNA: TGTGCCAGCAGGGGCGGGGATCTAGCGGCTTACAATGAGCAGTTCTTC. Translated, it gives CASRGGDLAAYNEQFF.